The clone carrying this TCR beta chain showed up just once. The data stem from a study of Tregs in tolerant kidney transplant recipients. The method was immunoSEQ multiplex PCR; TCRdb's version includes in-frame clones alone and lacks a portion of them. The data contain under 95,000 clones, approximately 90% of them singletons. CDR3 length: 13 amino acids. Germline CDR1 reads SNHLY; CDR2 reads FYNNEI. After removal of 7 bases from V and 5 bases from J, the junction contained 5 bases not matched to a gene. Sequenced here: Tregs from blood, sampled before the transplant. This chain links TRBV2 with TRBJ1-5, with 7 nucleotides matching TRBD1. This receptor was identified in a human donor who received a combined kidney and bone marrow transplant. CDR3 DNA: TGTGCCAGCACCACTACAGGGGATCAGCCCCAGCATTTT. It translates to CASTTTGDQPQHF.